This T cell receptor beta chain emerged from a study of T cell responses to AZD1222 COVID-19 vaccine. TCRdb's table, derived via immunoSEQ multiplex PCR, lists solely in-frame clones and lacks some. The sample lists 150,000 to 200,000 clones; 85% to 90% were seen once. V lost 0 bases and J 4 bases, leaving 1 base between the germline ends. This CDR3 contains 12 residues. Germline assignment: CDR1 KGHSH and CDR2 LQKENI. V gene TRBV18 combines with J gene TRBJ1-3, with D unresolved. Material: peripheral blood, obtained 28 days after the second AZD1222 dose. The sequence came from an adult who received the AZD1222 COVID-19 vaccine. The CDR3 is CASSPPGNTIYF. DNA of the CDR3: TGTGCCAGCTCACCACCAGGAAACACCATATATTTT.